The 31 T cell receptor beta chains below all came from one sample that was sequenced in a study of blood T cell repertoires in COVID-19. Profiled with immunoSEQ multiplex PCR; TCRdb holds only in-frame clones, not every one. The sample consists of roughly 280,000 clones, about nine tenths of them appearing once. The sample consisted of peripheral blood. The receptor source for this set is a middle-aged man with acute or convalescent COVID-19.

The chain joins TRBV7-9 to TRBJ2-1, with a tentative D call TRBD1 (6 bases). The CDR3 covers 15 residues. V lost 2 bases and J lost 2, with 10 bases in between. Germline loops: CDR1 SEHNR, CDR2 FQNEAQ (reference sequence). CDR3 residues: CASSLMGAAYNEQFF. CDR3 coding DNA: TGTGCCAGCAGCTTAATGGGGGCAGCCTACAATGAGCAGTTCTTC.

The rearrangement uses TRBV2 and TRBJ1-2; possible D gene TRBD1, 6 bases. V lost 8 bases and J 4 bases, leaving 14 bases between the germline ends. The CDR3 sequence is 13 residues long. Germline values: CDR1 SNHLY, CDR2 FYNNEI. CDR3 in DNA: TGTGCCAGCTTCAGGGGAGAACCCTATGGCTACACCTTC. Translation: CASFRGEPYGYTF.

The V call is TRBV7-8, the J call TRBJ2-1, with a weak D call TRBD2 (6 bases). V shed 5 bases and J shed 4 bases, with 21 bases lying between them. The CDR3 extends over 17 amino acids. The germline CDR1 and CDR2 sequences are SGHVS and FQNEAQ. CDR3: CASSPGLVAAEYNEQFF. The CDR3 nucleotides are TGTGCCAGCAGCCCCGGATTGGTAGCGGCGGAATACAATGAGCAGTTCTTC.

This clone was detected only a few times. The V and J genes are TRBV19 and TRBJ2-2; TRBD1 matches at 7 bases. V lost 6 bases and J lost 7; bases outside the gene matches: 8. The V gene's germline CDR1 is LNHDA and CDR2 SQIVND (reference sequence). The CDR3 consists of 14 residues. The CDR3 sequence is CASRATGSNGELFF. The CDR3 DNA reads TGTGCCAGTAGGGCGACAGGGTCGAACGGGGAGCTGTTTTTT.

V usage is TRBV29-1 and J usage is TRBJ1-1, with no clear D. This CDR3 has 13 residues. The V and J ends lost 4 bases and 5 bases respectively, with 14 bases between them. Germline CDR1 SQVTM, CDR2 ANQGSEA. CDR3 bases: TGCAGCGTTGTGGGTGGAGGAAGGACTGAAGCTTTCTTT. Translated, it gives CSVVGGGRTEAFF.

This sequence joins TRBV7-9 and TRBJ2-2, with TRBD2 as a possible D gene (6 bases). Germline V CDR1 and CDR2: SEHNR, FQNEAQ (reference sequence). Trimming removed 4 bases from V and 1 base from J, with 7 bases in between. The CDR3 loop spans 14 amino acids. CDR3 amino acids: CASSSGLNTGELFF. As DNA, the CDR3 is TGTGCCAGCAGCTCGGGACTGAACACCGGGGAGCTGTTTTTT.

The rearrangement joins TRBV9 to TRBJ2-7; TRBD1 aligns across 7 bases. The V segment lost 3 bases and the J segment 6 bases; nucleotides outside the gene matches: 15. CDR1 is SGDLS and CDR2 is YYNGEE in the germline V gene. The CDR3 has 16 amino acids. CDR3 region: CASSAQGSLSFGEQYF. The DNA of the CDR3 is TGTGCCAGCAGCGCACAGGGGTCCCTTTCCTTTGGCGAGCAGTACTTC.

V and J are TRBV19 and TRBJ2-1; 7 positions match TRBD2. Trimming took 2 bases from V and 2 from J; bases not matched to a gene: 3. CDR1 and CDR2 from the germline V gene are LNHDA and SQIVND (reference sequence). The CDR3 consists of 15 residues. CDR3 loop: CASSINGGTYNEQFF. The CDR3 nucleotides read TGTGCCAGTAGTATAAACGGGGGGACCTACAATGAGCAGTTCTTC. Using reference TRBV19 and TRBJ2-1 for the parts outside the CDR3, the full variable domain is DGGITQSPKYLFRKEGQNVTLSCEQNLNHDAMYWYRQDPGQGLRLIYYSQIVNDFQKGDIAEGYSVSREKKESFPLTVTSAQKNPTAFYLCASSINGGTYNEQFFGPGTRLTVL.

The rearrangement joins TRBV19 to TRBJ2-7, with TRBD2 matching over 7 bases. The V gene's germline CDR1 is LNHDA and CDR2 SQIVND (reference sequence). The CDR3 loop spans 15 amino acids. V lost 4 bases and J lost 6; bases outside the gene matches: 12. CDR3 protein: CASSTLGGKTGEQYF. The DNA of the CDR3 is TGTGCCAGTAGTACCCTCGGGGGGAAAACCGGCGAGCAGTACTTC.

The rearrangement uses TRBV3-1 (or the pseudogene TRBV3-2) and TRBJ2-7; 10 positions match TRBD1. The CDR3 spans 15 residues. Germline V gene data show CDR1 as LGHDT and CDR2 as YNNKEL (reference sequence). V was pared by 5 bases and J by 2 bases, with 6 bases of the junction left unmatched. The DNA of the CDR3 is TGTGCCAGCAGCGCCCGGGACAGGGGTACCTACGAGCAGTACTTC. This codes for CASSARDRGTYEQYF.

The V and J genes are TRBV5-1 and TRBJ2-5; no definite D call. Germline V gene sequence: CDR1 SGHRS, CDR2 YFSETQ. Trimming shortened V by 4 bases and J by 5 bases, and 21 bases separated the two germline ends. This CDR3 has 16 amino acids. The CDR3 is CASSRTLGSLGETQYF. The CDR3, as DNA: TGCGCCAGCAGCAGAACACTGGGCAGTCTCGGTGAGACCCAGTACTTC.

The V call is TRBV9, the J call TRBJ1-4, with a tentative D call TRBD1 (6 bases). This CDR3 has 17 amino acids. The V end lost 0 bases, the J end lost 3 bases, and 15 bases lay between the germline ends. Germline V CDR1 and CDR2: SGDLS, YYNGEE. CDR3 in DNA: TGTGCCAGCAGCGTAGGTACAGGGAGTTCAGCTAATGAAAAACTGTTTTTT. It codes for CASSVGTGSSANEKLFF.

The genes are TRBV9 and TRBJ1-2, with unresolved D. The CDR3 is 15 residues long. CDR1 and CDR2 from the germline V gene are SGDLS and YYNGEE. Deletions cut 3 bases from V and 7 bases from J, with 19 bases between. CDR3 bases: TGTGCCAGCAGCGCAGAGGCCGGGATGGGTTTTGGCTACACCTTC. It encodes CASSAEAGMGFGYTF.

V and J are TRBV10-1 and TRBJ2-1; D gene uncertain. The CDR3 contains 14 residues. V lost 0 bases and J 5 bases, leaving 8 bases between the germline ends. Per the germline V gene, CDR1 is WNHNN and CDR2 is SYGVQD (reference sequence). CDR3 loop: CASSESTGDNEQFF. The CDR3 nucleotides are TGCGCCAGCAGTGAGTCGACGGGTGACAATGAGCAGTTCTTC.

The V call is TRBV6-6, the J call TRBJ1-1; D is possibly TRBD1 (5 bases). This CDR3 contains 15 residues. Germline values: CDR1 MNHNY, CDR2 SVGAGI (reference sequence). V dropped 0 bases and J dropped 1 base, with 9 bases sitting between them. CDR3 sequence (DNA): TGTGCCAGCAGTTACTCGAATACAGGGAACACTGAAGCTTTCTTT. Translation: CASSYSNTGNTEAFF.

The gene calls are TRBV18 and TRBJ1-1; 12 nucleotides line up with TRBD1. The CDR3 spans 16 residues. Per the germline V gene, CDR1 is KGHSH and CDR2 is LQKENI. V shed 3 bases, J shed 8 bases, and the junction held 10 bases outside the gene matches. The CDR3 is CASSPPGTGGGREAFF. In nucleotides, the CDR3 is TGTGCCAGCTCACCCCCCGGGACAGGGGGCGGAAGGGAAGCTTTCTTT.

The chain has TRBV6-1 and TRBJ1-5, with TRBD1 identical over 8 bases. Germline V lookup: CDR1 MNHNS, CDR2 SASEGT. The CDR3 has 15 residues. V dropped 3 bases and J dropped 6; count of bases not matched to a gene: 7. CDR3 bases: TGTGCCAGCAGTGAGGACGACAGGGGAGGTCAGCCCCAGCATTTT. Residues: CASSEDDRGGQPQHF.

The chain uses TRBV5-6 and TRBJ2-1, with 15 nucleotides matching TRBD2. The CDR3 runs 17 residues. Germline loops: CDR1 SGHDT, CDR2 YYEEEE. Trimming removed 4 bases from V and 1 base from J; junction bases left unmatched: 3. Written as DNA, the CDR3 is TGTGCCAGCAGCCGGACTAGCGGGGGGGCTTCCTACAATGAGCAGTTCTTC. It codes for CASSRTSGGASYNEQFF.

The J gene is TRBJ1-6, the V gene TRBV18; D ambiguous. The CDR3 sequence is 14 residues long. V shed 3 bases and J shed 8 bases, with 11 bases lying between them. CDR1 and CDR2 from the germline V gene are KGHSH and LQKENI. Here the CDR3 DNA reads TGTGCCAGCTCACCGCCCCTAGGTGATTCACCCCTCCACTTT. Translating gives CASSPPLGDSPLHF.

The table lists this clone with a count of one. The rearrangement uses TRBV6-5 and TRBJ2-1, with D perhaps matching TRBD1 (6 bases). Germline V gene sequence: CDR1 MNHEY, CDR2 SVGAGI. Trimming removed 5 bases from V and 8 bases from J, with 10 bases in between. The length of the CDR3 is 12 residues. The CDR3 coding sequence is TGTGCCAGCAGTCACCACAGGGATGAGCAGTTCTTC. Translating it yields CASSHHRDEQFF.

The CDR3 reads CASSVDILNTEAFF. For the CDR3, the DNA is TGTGCCAGCAGCGTGGACATCTTGAACACTGAAGCTTTCTTT. The chain is built from TRBV9 and TRBJ1-1; tentatively, D is TRBD1 (5 bases). CDR1 and CDR2 (germline): SGDLS, YYNGEE. V lost 2 bases to trimming and J lost 0 bases, with 8 bases between them. This CDR3 is 14 amino acids long.

This clone appeared once. The chain is built from TRBV5-8 and TRBJ1-1; weak D call: TRBD1 (6 bases). Between the trimmed V and J ends, which lost 6 bases and 7 bases, there was a span of 19 bases. CDR1 is SGHTS and CDR2 is YDEGEE in the germline V gene. The CDR3 has 14 amino acids. CDR3 in amino acids: CASTPEAVDSEAFF. CDR3 nucleotide sequence: TGTGCCAGCACCCCGGAAGCCGTGGACAGTGAAGCTTTCTTT.

The gene calls are TRBV19 and TRBJ1-1, with 10 bases fitting TRBD1. V lost 7 bases to trimming and J lost 5 bases; unmatched junction nucleotides: 16. CDR1 and CDR2 from the germline V gene are LNHDA and SQIVND (reference sequence). The CDR3 is 17 residues long. The CDR3 DNA follows: TGTGCCAGTACCACGGGACAGGGGTGGCCTGGACGGACTGAAGCTTTCTTT. Amino acid sequence: CASTTGQGWPGRTEAFF.

The CDR3: CASSYASTANYGYTF. The DNA of the CDR3 is TGTGCCAGCAGTTACGCCTCGACAGCTAACTATGGCTACACCTTC. V usage is TRBV6-5 and J usage is TRBJ1-2, with a weak D call TRBD1 (5 bases). The CDR3 spans 15 residues. Germline V gene lookup returns CDR1 MNHEY and CDR2 SVGAGI. Deletions cut 2 bases from V and 0 bases from J, with 10 bases between.

The gene calls are TRBV6-5 and TRBJ1-1; 8 bases match TRBD1. The junction had 3 bases not matched to a gene; V was cut back by 2 bases and J by 1 base. This CDR3 spans 15 amino acids. Germline loops: CDR1 MNHEY, CDR2 SVGAGI. CDR3 sequence (DNA): TGTGCCAGCAGTTACGGGGGGACAGGGAACACTGAAGCTTTCTTT. This codes for CASSYGGTGNTEAFF.

This clone appeared once. V and J are TRBV12-3 or TRBV12-4 and TRBJ2-7, with D perhaps TRBD1 (5 bases). The V gene lost 6 bases and the J gene lost 5 bases, with 14 bases spanning the gap. The CDR3 runs 13 residues. The CDR3 protein is CASRGRRAHEQYF. The CDR3 DNA sequence: TGTGCCAGCAGAGGCCGCAGGGCCCACGAGCAGTACTTC.

This clone was seen once. The rearrangement uses TRBV5-6 and TRBJ1-5; perhaps TRBD1 as D (5 bases). Trimming pared 1 base from V and 4 bases from J, leaving 12 bases between. CDR1 SGHDT and CDR2 YYEEEE come from the germline V gene. The CDR3 contains 15 residues. CDR3 in amino acids: CASSLRGGKNQPQHF. In DNA form, the CDR3 reads TGTGCCAGCAGCTTGAGGGGAGGGAAGAATCAGCCCCAGCATTTT.

V usage is TRBV29-1 and J usage is TRBJ2-1; D gene uncertain. Trimming took off 4 bases at V and 10 bases at J, with 14 bases between the two ends. The CDR3 length is 12 residues. Germline CDR1 is SQVTM and CDR2 is ANQGSEA. The CDR3 sequence is CSVVFLGQEQFF. Written as DNA, the CDR3 is TGCAGCGTTGTTTTTCTTGGGCAGGAGCAGTTCTTC.

This chain uses TRBV2 with TRBJ2-5; D is perhaps TRBD1 (5 bases). The CDR3 contains 14 residues. Germline V lookup: CDR1 SNHLY, CDR2 FYNNEI. The V and J ends lost 7 bases and 5 bases respectively, with 17 bases between them. The CDR3 here is CASKVGNYRETQYF. The DNA for the CDR3 is TGTGCCAGCAAGGTGGGGAACTACAGGGAGACCCAGTACTTC.

The rearrangement links TRBV4-1 to TRBJ2-7, with D perhaps matching TRBD2 (7 bases). The V and J ends lost 1 base and 2 bases respectively, with 15 bases between them. The CDR3 is 16 residues long. Germline CDR1 and CDR2: MGHRA and YSYEKL. The CDR3 DNA follows: TGCGCCAGCAGCCAAGTGGGGGGGCAGGGGCCCTACGAGCAGTACTTC. It translates to CASSQVGGQGPYEQYF.

This chain connects TRBV6-6 to TRBJ1-1; D unclear. Germline V gene lookup returns CDR1 MNHNY and CDR2 SVGAGI (reference sequence). The CDR3 consists of 11 residues. Trimming pared 8 bases from V and 7 bases from J, leaving 11 bases between. CDR3 residues: CASARLSEAFF. CDR3 in DNA: TGTGCCAGCGCCCGGTTGAGTGAAGCTTTCTTT.